Below, 28 T cell receptor beta chains from the same sample are listed, as sequenced in a study of blood T cell repertoires in COVID-19. Measured with immunoSEQ multiplex PCR; TCRdb has only the in-frame clones, and not every one. In the table there are about 75,000 clones, 70% to 90% of which are singletons. The sequencing sample was made of peripheral blood. The receptors derive from a human donor in a cohort sampled during active COVID-19.

The chain employs TRBV5-1 and TRBJ2-5; D perhaps matches TRBD1 (6 bases). Germline CDR1 reads SGHRS; CDR2 reads YFSETQ. The germline V and J ends were trimmed by 4 bases and 2 bases, with 15 bases remaining between them. This CDR3 region has 15 residues. CDR3 residues: CASSAYRALQETQYF. As DNA, the CDR3 is TGCGCCAGCAGCGCCTACAGGGCCCTACAAGAGACCCAGTACTTC. The full variable domain, in which reference TRBV5-1 and TRBJ2-5 provide the parts outside the CDR3, is KAGVTQTPRYLIKTRGQQVTLSCSPISGHRSVSWYQQTPGQGLQFLFEYFSETQRNKGNFPGRFSGRQFSNSRSEMNVSTLELGDSALYLCASSAYRALQETQYFGPGTRLLVL.

The V and J genes are TRBV12-5 and TRBJ1-1; a weak D match, TRBD1 (6 bases). The CDR3 consists of 13 residues. CDR1 and CDR2 (germline): LGHNT, FRNRAP. The V gene lost 5 bases and the J gene lost 1 base, with 8 bases spanning the gap. CDR3 in amino acids: CASGRGGNTEAFF. For the CDR3, the DNA is TGTGCTAGTGGTCGAGGGGGGAACACTGAAGCTTTCTTT.

This CDR3 is CASSSGQGSTEAFF. DNA for the CDR3: TGTGCCAGCAGTTCGGGACAGGGGAGCACTGAAGCTTTCTTT. The chain is built from TRBV6-6 and TRBJ1-1, with 10 positions matching TRBD1. The V gene end was trimmed by 4 bases and the J gene end by 4 bases; junction bases not matched to a gene: 3. This CDR3 is built from 14 residues. Germline CDR1 reads MNHNY; CDR2 reads SVGAGI (reference sequence).

The gene calls are TRBV29-1 and TRBJ2-5, with D tentatively TRBD2 (7 bases). Germline loops: CDR1 SQVTM, CDR2 ANQGSEA. The length of the CDR3 is 13 residues. The V gene lost 3 bases and the J gene lost 4 bases, with 12 bases spanning the gap. In DNA form, the CDR3 reads TGCAGCGTTGAGCGGGGGCGAAGAGAGACCCAGTACTTC. It translates to CSVERGRRETQYF.

The DNA for the CDR3 is TGTGCCAGCAGTTCTGGTCTTGGAGCCTACGAGCAGTACTTC. This codes for CASSSGLGAYEQYF. The genes are TRBV6-6 and TRBJ2-7; unclear D gene. V lost 4 bases and J 2 bases, leaving 12 bases between the germline ends. Per the germline V gene, CDR1 is MNHNY and CDR2 is SVGAGI (reference sequence). The CDR3 totals 14 residues.

The rearrangement uses TRBV7-2 and TRBJ2-7, with TRBD2 matching over 7 bases. With 3 bases clipped from V and 0 bases from J, the junction kept 2 bases outside the gene matches. The CDR3 consists of 14 residues. Germline-derived CDR1 and CDR2 are SGHTA and FQGNSA. The CDR3 coding sequence is TGTGCCAGCAGCTTGAGCGGGGTCTCCTACGAGCAGTACTTC. Encoded protein: CASSLSGVSYEQYF.

The chain has TRBV9 and TRBJ1-1; 8 nucleotides agree with TRBD1. V was clipped by 4 bases and J by 7 bases; unmatched bases: 6. The germline V gene encodes CDR1 SGDLS and CDR2 YYNGEE. The CDR3 runs 13 residues. CDR3 sequence (DNA): TGTGCCAGCAGCCCCCAAGGACAGGGTGAAGCTTTCTTT. Protein product: CASSPQGQGEAFF.

This clone was detected only once. The chain joins TRBV5-4 to TRBJ2-7, with 8 bases that match TRBD2. The J segment lost 2 bases and the V segment lost 4 bases, leaving 5 bases of the junction unmatched. Germline V gives CDR1 SGHNT, CDR2 YYREEE (reference sequence). CDR3 length equals 14 residues. This chain's CDR3 is CASSPSGSAYEQYF. DNA of the CDR3: TGTGCCAGCAGCCCGAGCGGGAGTGCCTACGAGCAGTACTTC.

J is TRBJ2-3 and V is TRBV6-1, with a tentative D call TRBD2 (6 bases). Trimming stripped 5 bases from V and 2 bases from J, with 11 bases between. This CDR3 is built from 14 residues. Germline CDR1 and CDR2: MNHNS and SASEGT. The CDR3: CASSRAGTTDTQYF. The CDR3, as DNA: TGTGCCAGCAGTCGGGCGGGAACCACAGATACGCAGTATTTT.

This chain links TRBV5-1 with TRBJ2-5; 10 bases map to TRBD1. The CDR3 totals 15 residues. Germline values: CDR1 SGHRS, CDR2 YFSETQ. V lost 3 bases to trimming and J lost 4 bases; unmatched junction nucleotides: 6. The CDR3 DNA is TGCGCCAGCAGCTGGAACGGACAGGGGGGAGAGACCCAGTACTTC. It yields the protein CASSWNGQGGETQYF.

This rearrangement joins TRBV7-9 to TRBJ2-3; 8 bases are a match to TRBD1. The CDR3 extends over 14 amino acids. Per germline, CDR1 SEHNR and CDR2 FQNEAQ (reference sequence). The junction had 4 bases not matched to a gene; V was cut back by 5 bases and J by 3 bases. The CDR3 reads CASSNQGATDTQYF. As DNA, the CDR3 is TGTGCCAGCAGCAATCAGGGGGCGACAGATACGCAGTATTTT. Full variable domain (missing parts from reference TRBV7-9 and TRBJ2-3): DTGVSQNPRHKITKRGQNVTFRCDPISEHNRLYWYRQTLGQGPEFLTYFQNEAQLEKSRLLSDRFSAERPKGSFSTLEIQRTEQGDSAMYLCASSNQGATDTQYFGPGTRLTVL.

This clone was seen only once. V usage is TRBV24-1 and J usage is TRBJ2-7; 10 bases fit TRBD2. The J segment lost 1 base and the V segment lost 2 bases, leaving 4 bases of the junction unmatched. CDR3 length equals 16 residues. Per the germline V gene, CDR1 is KGHDR and CDR2 is SFDVKD. The CDR3: CATSDSSGSGSYEQYF. DNA of the CDR3: TGTGCCACCAGTGATTCTAGCGGGAGCGGGTCCTACGAGCAGTACTTC.

The rearrangement uses TRBV5-8 and TRBJ2-7, with D unresolved. The CDR3 extends over 15 amino acids. The ends were cut back, 4 bases at V and 2 bases at J, with 16 bases in the middle. The germline CDR1 and CDR2 sequences are SGHTS and YDEGEE. The CDR3 sequence is CASSTRRGRTYEQYF. The CDR3 bases are TGTGCCAGCAGCACCCGTCGAGGCAGAACCTACGAGCAGTACTTC.

This chain uses TRBV5-1 with TRBJ2-1; TRBD2 aligns across 9 bases. The CDR3 spans 16 residues. Germline assignment: CDR1 SGHRS and CDR2 YFSETQ. Trimming cost V 5 bases and J 9 bases; bases outside gene matches: 15. Written as DNA, the CDR3 is TGCGCCAGCAGACTCCCCCGTGGCGGGGGGGTCAGTGAGCAGTTCTTC. It is translated as CASRLPRGGGVSEQFF.

The J gene is TRBJ2-5, the V gene TRBV6-2 or TRBV6-3; a possible D gene is TRBD1 (6 bases). The germline gives CDR1 MNHEY, CDR2 SVGEGT. Trimming shortened V by 2 bases and J by 1 base, and 11 bases separated the two germline ends. The CDR3 has 15 residues. CDR3 region: CASSYGGPPQETQYF. The CDR3 DNA is TGTGCCAGCAGTTACGGGGGCCCGCCCCAAGAGACCCAGTACTTC.

Concerning this clone itself: An end of the junction differs from the germline gene, which may be a read error. This sequence joins TRBV5-1 and TRBJ2-2; 7 bases are shared with TRBD2. From germline, CDR1 is SGHRS and CDR2 YFSETQ. The CDR3 has 15 amino acids. The DNA of the CDR3 is TGCGCCAGCAGCTTGCTGGGGGGGAACGCCGGGGAGCTGTTTTTT. This encodes CASSLLGGNAGELFF.

V gene TRBV7-7 combines with J gene TRBJ2-2; 8 bases align to TRBD2. The CDR3 extends over 14 amino acids. The trim removed 5 bases at V and 6 bases at J, leaving 5 bases unmatched. CDR1 SSHAT and CDR2 FNYEAQ come from the germline V gene (reference sequence). CDR3 sequence reads: CASSPGGVPGELFF. The CDR3 DNA is TGTGCCAGCAGCCCGGGGGGGGTACCCGGGGAGCTGTTTTTT.

The chain carries TRBV5-1 and TRBJ1-2; 9 bases match TRBD1. Germline CDR1 is SGHRS and CDR2 is YFSETQ. The CDR3 totals 15 residues. J gave up 6 bases and V 4 bases, and 10 bases lay outside the gene matches. CDR3 nucleotides: TGCGCCAGCAGCATTGGGACAGGGACCCCTAATGGCTACACCTTC. This encodes CASSIGTGTPNGYTF.

The chain carries TRBV6-1 and TRBJ1-1; 7 bases map to TRBD1. The CDR3 has 14 residues. Germline CDR1 MNHNS, CDR2 SASEGT. The J segment lost 0 bases and the V segment lost 5 bases, leaving 3 bases of the junction unmatched. CDR3 DNA: TGTGCCAGCAGTAAGACAGGGCTGAACACTGAAGCTTTCTTT. Translation gives CASSKTGLNTEAFF.

The chain joins TRBV4-1 to TRBJ2-7; 12 bases are shared with TRBD2. V was clipped by 0 bases and J by 2 bases; unmatched bases: 5. Germline values: CDR1 MGHRA, CDR2 YSYEKL. The CDR3 contains 17 residues. As DNA, the CDR3 is TGCGCCAGCAGCCAAGATCTGACTAGCGGGAGCCCCTACGAGCAGTACTTC. Translating gives CASSQDLTSGSPYEQYF.

The chain combines TRBV2 with TRBJ1-2; no clear D gene. Germline lookup yields CDR1 SNHLY and CDR2 FYNNEI. V lost 0 bases and J 4 bases, leaving 12 bases between the germline ends. The length of the CDR3 is 15 residues. The CDR3 DNA reads TGTGCCAGCAGTGAAGCGCCGACATCGACCTATGGCTACACCTTC. This gives the protein CASSEAPTSTYGYTF.

The V gene is TRBV11-2, the J gene TRBJ2-2; a possible D gene is TRBD2 (6 bases). Germline lookup yields CDR1 SGHAT and CDR2 FQNNGV. This CDR3 comprises 14 residues. Deletions cut 5 bases from V and 7 bases from J, with 14 bases between. Here the CDR3 reads CASSLMGGHGELFF. The CDR3 DNA reads as TGTGCCAGCAGCCTCATGGGGGGTCACGGGGAGCTGTTTTTT.

V is TRBV15 and J is TRBJ1-1; a possible D gene is TRBD1 (5 bases). This CDR3 contains 16 residues. CDR1 is LNHNV and CDR2 is YYDKDF in the germline V gene (reference sequence). With 0 bases removed from V and 4 bases from J, the gap between germline ends came to 15 bases. CDR3 sequence reads: CATSREGWAGGTEAFF. DNA of the CDR3: TGTGCCACCAGCAGAGAGGGATGGGCGGGGGGCACTGAAGCTTTCTTT.

The V call is TRBV24-1, the J call TRBJ2-2; maybe TRBD1 (5 bases). The CDR3 extends over 14 amino acids. Germline values: CDR1 KGHDR, CDR2 SFDVKD. The ends were cut back, 3 bases at V and 4 bases at J, with 8 bases in the middle. Here the CDR3 DNA reads TGTGCCACCAGTGATATCACAGGCACCGGGGAGCTGTTTTTT. Translation gives CATSDITGTGELFF.

V usage is TRBV5-1 and J usage is TRBJ1-6, with 8 bases that match TRBD1. CDR3 size: 15 residues. The V and J ends lost 3 bases and 7 bases, in that order; junction bases with no gene match: 6. The germline V gene encodes CDR1 SGHRS and CDR2 YFSETQ. CDR3: CASSSRTGLNSPLHF. In nucleotides, the CDR3 is TGCGCCAGCAGCTCGCGGACAGGGTTGAATTCACCCCTCCACTTT.

J is TRBJ2-3 and V is TRBV7-2, with 14 bases identical to TRBD2. Trimming cost V 6 bases and J 8 bases; bases outside gene matches: 7. This CDR3 has 15 amino acids. The germline V gene encodes CDR1 SGHTA and CDR2 FQGNSA. CDR3 sequence reads: CASSPGLAGGGTQYF. The CDR3 coding sequence is TGTGCCAGCAGTCCTGGACTAGCGGGGGGAGGTACGCAGTATTTT.

The chain carries TRBV9 and TRBJ2-3, with 8 nucleotides matching TRBD1. The CDR3 is 16 residues long. Germline V lookup: CDR1 SGDLS, CDR2 YYNGEE. V lost 3 bases to trimming and J lost 1 base; unmatched junction nucleotides: 7. DNA of the CDR3: TGTGCCAGCAGCGCGACCAGGGGGCTGCGCACAGATACGCAGTATTTT. Its translation is CASSATRGLRTDTQYF. Variable domain in full (rest from reference TRBV9 and TRBJ2-3): DSGVTQTPKHLITATGQRVTLRCSPRSGDLSVYWYQQSLDQGLQFLIQYYNGEERAKGNILERFSAQQFPDLHSELNLSSLELGDSALYFCASSATRGLRTDTQYFGPGTRLTVL.

The chain couples TRBV19 to TRBJ1-1; 7 bases align to TRBD1. CDR1 and CDR2 from the germline V gene are LNHDA and SQIVND (reference sequence). The CDR3 loop spans 14 amino acids. Trimming took 9 bases from V and 4 from J; bases not matched to a gene: 11. The CDR3 region has the DNA TGTGCCAGCGTGACAGGGTGGGGGAGCACTGAAGCTTTCTTT. It yields the protein CASVTGWGSTEAFF.